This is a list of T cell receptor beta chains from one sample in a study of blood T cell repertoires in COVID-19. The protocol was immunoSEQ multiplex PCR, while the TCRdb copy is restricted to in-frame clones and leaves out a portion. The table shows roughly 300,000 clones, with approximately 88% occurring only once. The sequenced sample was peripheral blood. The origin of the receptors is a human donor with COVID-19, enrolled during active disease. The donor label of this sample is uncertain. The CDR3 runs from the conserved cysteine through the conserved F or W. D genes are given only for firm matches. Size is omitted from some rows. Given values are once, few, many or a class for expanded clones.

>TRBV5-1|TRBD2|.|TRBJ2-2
TGCGCCAGCAGTACCGCGGGAGGATACAACACCGGGGAGCTGTTTTTT
CASSTAGGYNTGELFF
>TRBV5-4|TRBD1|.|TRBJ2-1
TGTGCCAGCAGCGCAGACAGGGGGGGTTACAATGAGCAGTTCTTC
CASSADRGGYNEQFF
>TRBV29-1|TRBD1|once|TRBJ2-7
TGCAGCGTTGAAGTCGGAGCAGGGGGCACCTACGAGCAGTACTTC
CSVEVGAGGTYEQYF
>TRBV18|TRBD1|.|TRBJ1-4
TGTGCCAGCTCCCAATACACAGGGGGCGAAGAAAAACTGTTTTTT
CASSQYTGGEEKLFF
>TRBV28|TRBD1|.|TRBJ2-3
TGTGCCGGCGCGCGCGCACGACAGGGGGTTCGTCGAAATACGCAGTATTTT
CAGARARQGVRRNTQYF
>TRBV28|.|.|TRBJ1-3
TGTGCCAGCATCGGAGGGCAGAGCTCTGGAAACACCATATATTTT
CASIGGQSSGNTIYF
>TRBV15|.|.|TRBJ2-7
TGTGCCACCAGCAGGACGACTGGTGCCTACGAGCAGTACTTC
CATSRTTGAYEQYF
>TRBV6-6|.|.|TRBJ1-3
TGTGCCAGCAGTTACGCGGACTCTGGAAACACCATATATTTT
CASSYADSGNTIYF
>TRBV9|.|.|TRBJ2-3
TGTGCCAGCAGCGAGGGTGGCGGGCCTAGCACAGATACGCAGTATTTT
CASSEGGGPSTDTQYF
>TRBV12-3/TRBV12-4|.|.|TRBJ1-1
TGTGCCAGCAGTTTATGGGGAGGAACTGAAGCTTTCTTT
CASSLWGGTEAFF
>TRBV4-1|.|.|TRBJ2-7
TGCGCCAGCAGCCAAGATCCAGGGGTCCATTACGAGCAGTACTTC
CASSQDPGVHYEQYF
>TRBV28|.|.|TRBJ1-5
TGTGCCAGCAGCACTATAGAGGCCCAGCATTTT
CASSTIEAQHF
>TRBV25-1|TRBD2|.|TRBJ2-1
TGTGCCAGCAGTGGAACTAGCGGAGGAGGGGATGAGCAGTTCTTC
CASSGTSGGGDEQFF
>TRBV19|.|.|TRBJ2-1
TGTGCCAGTAGTTTGGGGGGGGCCTCCCACAATGAGCAGTTCTTC
CASSLGGASHNEQFF
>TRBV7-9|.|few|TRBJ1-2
TGTGCCAGCAGCCGGATTGTGGGGGGTGGTGGCTACACCTTC
CASSRIVGGGGYTF
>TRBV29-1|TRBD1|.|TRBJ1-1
TGCAGCGCCGACAGGGATTCCACTGAAGCTTTCTTT
CSADRDSTEAFF
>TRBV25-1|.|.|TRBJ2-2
TGTGCCAGCAGTGAATCGGGTAGGAACACCGGGGAGCTGTTTTTT
CASSESGRNTGELFF
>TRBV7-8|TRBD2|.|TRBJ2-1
TGTGCCAGCAGCTTATGGAGCGGGGGTTCCTACAATGAGCAGTTCTTC
CASSLWSGGSYNEQFF
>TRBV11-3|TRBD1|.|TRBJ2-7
TGTGCCAGCAGCTTTCGACAGGGCTACGAGCAGTACTTC
CASSFRQGYEQYF
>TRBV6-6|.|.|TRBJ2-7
TGTGCCAGCAGTTACTCCCAAGAGCAGTACTTC
CASSYSQEQYF
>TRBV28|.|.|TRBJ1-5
TGTGCCAGCAGTGGAGCGGGACTCAATCAGCCCCAGCATTTT
CASSGAGLNQPQHF
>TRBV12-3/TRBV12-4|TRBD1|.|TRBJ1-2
TGTGCCAGCAGTTTTCAGGGGGAGTGGGGCTACACCTTC
CASSFQGEWGYTF
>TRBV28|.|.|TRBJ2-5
TGTGCCAGCACCCTGTCCGGAGGGGAAGAGACCCAGTACTTC
CASTLSGGEETQYF
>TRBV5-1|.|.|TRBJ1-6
TGCGCCAGCAGCTGGACGGGGGAAGGCCAAAATTCACCCCTCCACTTT
CASSWTGEGQNSPLHF
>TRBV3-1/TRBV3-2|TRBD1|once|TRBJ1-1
TGTGCCAGCAGCCAGCACAGGGGCACTGAAGCTTTCTTT
CASSQHRGTEAFF
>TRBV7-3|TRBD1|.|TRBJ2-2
TGTGCCAGCAGCCCACCGGGACAGGGGGTCGCCGGGGAGCTGTTTTTT
CASSPPGQGVAGELFF
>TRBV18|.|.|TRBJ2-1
TGTGCCAGCTCCCCGGGAACGGGCCAGAATGAGCAGTTCTTC
CASSPGTGQNEQFF
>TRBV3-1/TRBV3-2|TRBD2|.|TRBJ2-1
TGTGCCAGCAGCCAGGCCGGGACTAGCTACAATGAGCAGTTCTTC
CASSQAGTSYNEQFF
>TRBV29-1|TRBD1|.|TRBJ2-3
TGCAGCGCCTCGCCGGGACAGGGTCAGTATTTT
CSASPGQGQYF
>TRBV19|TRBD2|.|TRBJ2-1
TGTGCCAGTAGTATATCGACTAGCTATGAGCAGTTCTTC
CASSISTSYEQFF
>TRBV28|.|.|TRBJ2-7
TGTGCCAGCAGCGGTCCGGGACACCCGGGCTCCTACGAGCAGTACTTC
CASSGPGHPGSYEQYF
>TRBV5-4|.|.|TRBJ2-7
TGTGCCAGCAGCTTGGCCGCGGGGGCCGTCAACGAGCAGTACTTC
CASSLAAGAVNEQYF
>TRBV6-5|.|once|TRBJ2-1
TGTGCCAGCAGAGCCGGGAGCTCCGAGGAGCAGTTCTTC
CASRAGSSEEQFF
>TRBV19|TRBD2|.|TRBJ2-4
TGTGCCAGTAGTACTGCCCGACTAGCGGGAGGCGTGGACATTCAGTACTTC
CASSTARLAGGVDIQYF
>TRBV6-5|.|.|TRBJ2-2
TGTGCCAGCAGTTACGAGACTAGTCCGGTCGCCGGGGAGCTGTTTTTT
CASSYETSPVAGELFF
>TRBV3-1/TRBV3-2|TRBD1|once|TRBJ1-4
TGTGCCAGCAGCCAAATACAGGGGTTTCTTGAAAAACTGTTTTTT
CASSQIQGFLEKLFF
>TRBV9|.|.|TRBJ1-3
TGTGCCAGCAGCGTCACGGGGTTGACTGGAAACACCATATATTTT
CASSVTGLTGNTIYF
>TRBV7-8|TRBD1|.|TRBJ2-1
TGTGCCAGCAGCTTCCCGGGACAGGGTATAATGCGGAATGAGCAGTTCTTC
CASSFPGQGIMRNEQFF
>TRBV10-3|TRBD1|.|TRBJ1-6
TGTGCCATCAGTCTCCGGGACAGGGATTCACCCCTCCACTTT
CAISLRDRDSPLHF
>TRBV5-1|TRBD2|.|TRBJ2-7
TGCGCCAGCACACCGACTAGCGGAACCCTGGGCGAGCAGTACTTC
CASTPTSGTLGEQYF
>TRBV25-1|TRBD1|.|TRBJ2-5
TGTGCCAGCAGTGACCTTTCAACAGGGGTTGCTGGACAAGAGACCCAGTACTTC
CASSDLSTGVAGQETQYF
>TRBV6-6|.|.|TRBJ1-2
TGTGCCAGCAGTTACACGCACACCTCCTATGGCTACACCTTC
CASSYTHTSYGYTF
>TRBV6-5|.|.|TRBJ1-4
TGTGCCAGCAGTTATGGGGGGGTTAATGAAAAACTGTTTTTT
CASSYGGVNEKLFF
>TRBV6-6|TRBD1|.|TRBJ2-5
TGTGCCAGCAGTTACAGGGACAGGGTAGAGACCCAGTACTTC
CASSYRDRVETQYF
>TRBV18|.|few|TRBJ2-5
TGTGCCAGCTCACCACCGGGCAGGGATGAGACCCAGTACTTC
CASSPPGRDETQYF
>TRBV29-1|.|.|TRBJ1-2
TGCAGCGTTGTGACGGGAACTATGCATGGCTACACCTTC
CSVVTGTMHGYTF
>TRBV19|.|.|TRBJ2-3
TGTGCCAGTAGCTTTAGGAGGCGTACGCAGTATTTT
CASSFRRRTQYF
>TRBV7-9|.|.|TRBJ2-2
TGTGCCAGCAGCTTAGGCGGGGCCGGGGAGCTGTTTTTT
CASSLGGAGELFF
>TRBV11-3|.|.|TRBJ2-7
TGTGCCAGCAGCTTAGATCGGGTAGCAAGCTTATACGAGCAGTACTTC
CASSLDRVASLYEQYF
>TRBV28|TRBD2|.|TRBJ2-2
TGTGCCAGCGGGGGACTAGCGGGAGTGGACACCGGGGAGCTGTTTTTT
CASGGLAGVDTGELFF
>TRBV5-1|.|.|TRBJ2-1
TGCGCCAGCAGCCCCATTCGGTCCTACAATGAGCAGTTCTTC
CASSPIRSYNEQFF
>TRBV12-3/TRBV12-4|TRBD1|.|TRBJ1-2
TGTGCCAGCAGCCAGGACAGGGACTATGGCTACACCTTC
CASSQDRDYGYTF
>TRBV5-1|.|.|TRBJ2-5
TGCGCCAGCAGCTTGACAGGATCCCAAGAGACCCAGTACTTC
CASSLTGSQETQYF
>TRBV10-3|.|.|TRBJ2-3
TGTGCCATCAGTGTAAGAGAAGGCACAGATACGCAGTATTTT
CAISVREGTDTQYF
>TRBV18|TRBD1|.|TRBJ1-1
TGTGCCAGCTCACTGCCAGGGGGCGCGGGAGCTTTCTTT
CASSLPGGAGAFF
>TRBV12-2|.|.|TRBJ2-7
TGTGCCGGGAGCTACGAGCAGTACTTC
CAGSYEQYF